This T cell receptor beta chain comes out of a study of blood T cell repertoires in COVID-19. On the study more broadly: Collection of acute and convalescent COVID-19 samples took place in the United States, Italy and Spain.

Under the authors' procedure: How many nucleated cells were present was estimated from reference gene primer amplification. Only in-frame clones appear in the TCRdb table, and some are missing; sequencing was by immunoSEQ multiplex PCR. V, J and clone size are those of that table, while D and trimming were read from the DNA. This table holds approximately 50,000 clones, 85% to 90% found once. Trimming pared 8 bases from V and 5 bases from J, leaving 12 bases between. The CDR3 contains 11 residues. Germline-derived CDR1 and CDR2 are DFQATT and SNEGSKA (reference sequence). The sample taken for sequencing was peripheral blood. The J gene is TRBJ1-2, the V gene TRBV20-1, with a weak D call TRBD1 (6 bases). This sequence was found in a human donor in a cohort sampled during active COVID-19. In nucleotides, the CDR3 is TGCAGTCCTAAAACAGGGTATGGCTACACCTTC. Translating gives CSPKTGYGYTF.